Below, 9 T cell receptor beta chains from the same sample are listed, as sequenced in a study of T cells in Graves' hyperthyroidism and ophthalmopathy. RNA transcripts served as the template for amplifying TCR beta CDR3 regions. The HTBI primer set was used in a first-round RT-PCR of the TCR CDR3. Each CDR3 protein is one row after TCRdb ran MiXCR on the multiplex PCR reads. In the table there are under 700,000 distinct CDR3 sequences, more than 45% of which are singletons. The sequencing sample was made of peripheral blood or thyroid tissue (not recorded which). The receptors derive from a woman aged 18-30 years with Graves' hyperthyroidism.

The rearrangement uses TRBV7-9 and TRBJ1-4, with 8 bases fitting TRBD1. The V and J ends lost 6 bases and 3 bases, in that order; junction bases with no gene match: 6. This CDR3 has 15 residues. Germline CDR1 is SEHNR and CDR2 is FQNEAQ (reference sequence). CDR3 residues: CASSWTGRANEKLFF. CDR3 DNA sequence: TGTGCCAGCAGTTGGACAGGGCGGGCTAATGAAAAACTGTTTTTT.

Regarding this clonotype: Being one base from a much bigger clone, this may be a read error. This likely comes from a read error, as the CDR3 has no conserved phenylalanine or tryptophan at its end. The gene calls are TRBV14 and TRBJ1-2; D is undetermined. This CDR3 has 15 amino acids. Germline V CDR1 and CDR2: SGHDN, FVKESK. V dropped 1 base and J dropped 4 bases, with 13 bases sitting between them. CDR3 region: CASSQVGPRSYGYTL. CDR3 DNA sequence: TGTGCCAGCAGCCAAGTCGGGCCGAGAAGCTATGGCTACACCCTC.

This clonotype showed up just a few times. The chain carries TRBV15 and TRBJ2-2, with 8 bases matching TRBD1. With 2 bases clipped from V and 1 base from J, the junction kept 6 bases outside the gene matches. This CDR3 is built from 17 residues. Germline loops: CDR1 LNHNV, CDR2 YYDKDF (reference sequence). CDR3 coding DNA: TGTGCCACCAGCAGACCGGGACAGGCTCTGAACACCGGGGAGCTGTTTTTT. This codes for CATSRPGQALNTGELFF.

J is TRBJ2-5 and V is TRBV5-1, with unresolved D. Per the germline V gene, CDR1 is SGHRS and CDR2 is YFSETQ. This CDR3 has 16 residues. V was pared by 3 bases and J by 4 bases, with 19 bases between. The CDR3 reads CASSSRPGPQGETQYF. The CDR3 DNA reads as TGCGCCAGCAGCTCTCGACCAGGACCTCAAGGAGAGACCCAGTACTTC. Looking up the rest from reference TRBV5-1 and TRBJ2-5 gives the full variable domain: KAGVTQTPRYLIKTRGQQVTLSCSPISGHRSVSWYQQTPGQGLQFLFEYFSETQRNKGNFPGRFSGRQFSNSRSEMNVSTLELGDSALYLCASSSRPGPQGETQYFGPGTRLLVL.

A few counts support this clonotype. This chain connects TRBV10-3 to TRBJ2-7; the D gene is possibly TRBD2 (5 bases). Germline assignment: CDR1 ENHRY and CDR2 SYGVKD. Deletions cut 6 bases from V and 7 bases from J, with 16 bases between. The CDR3 is made up of 13 amino acids. CDR3 sequence reads: CAIRGESGGEQYF. The CDR3 bases are TGTGCCATCAGGGGTGAGTCTGGAGGAGAGCAGTACTTC.

This clonotype was seen only a few times. Possible read error: a much larger clone is one base away. Here the CDR3 DNA reads TGTGCCATCAGTGGGAACAACAATGAGCAGTACTTC. Its protein is CAISGNNNEQYF. The rearrangement uses TRBV10-3 and TRBJ2-7, with D uncertain. Germline V CDR1 and CDR2: ENHRY, SYGVKD. CDR3 length: 12 amino acids. The V end was cut by 4 bases, the J end by 7 bases, with 11 bases between.

This clonotype was seen repeatedly, ten times or more. The chain combines TRBV7-9 with TRBJ1-5; maybe TRBD1 (6 bases). The V gene lost 3 bases and the J gene lost 4 bases, with 7 bases spanning the gap. The CDR3 has 13 amino acids. Germline CDR1 is SEHNR and CDR2 is FQNEAQ (reference sequence). CDR3 in amino acids: CASSFDRNQPQHF. DNA for the CDR3: TGTGCCAGCAGCTTCGACAGGAATCAGCCCCAGCATTTT.

The gene calls are TRBV2 and TRBJ1-3, with D tentatively TRBD1 (5 bases). The germline V gene has CDR1 SNHLY and CDR2 FYNNEI. V was pared by 7 bases and J by 7 bases, with 11 bases between. The CDR3 has 12 residues. The CDR3 DNA sequence: TGTGCCAGCATCCGACAGACGAACACCATATATTTT. Translating it yields CASIRQTNTIYF.

This clonotype occurred many times. This chain uses TRBV7-9 with TRBJ1-1; TRBD1 agrees at 7 bases. The CDR3 has 14 residues. The ends lost 5 bases at V and 11 bases at J; junction bases unmatched: 14. The germline V gene has CDR1 SEHNR and CDR2 FQNEAQ (reference sequence). CDR3 protein: CASSIPLTGSHAFF. For the CDR3, the DNA is TGTGCCAGCAGCATACCCTTGACAGGGTCGCATGCTTTCTTT.